This T cell receptor beta chain is from a study of early T cells in non-severe SARS-CoV-2 infection. This CDR3 has 11 amino acids. Germline-derived CDR1 and CDR2 are SEHNR and FQNEAQ (reference sequence). V was trimmed by 5 bases and J by 0 bases, leaving 1 base between them. Points from the study as a whole: VDJdb matches were skewed toward anti-spike CD8 T cell responses.

As regards this clonotype: Its target is not known. A much larger clone lies a single base off, so this may be a read error.

Each CDR3 protein gets one entry after TCRdb re-called the 5' RACE reads with MiXCR. The data contain about 53,000 distinct CDR3 sequences, 9% to 15% of them singletons. This receptor was taken from an adult who was a healthcare worker with PCR-confirmed SARS-CoV-2 infection or an uninfected control (not recorded which). Sequences were derived from whole blood, sampled at baseline. The chain couples TRBV7-9 to TRBJ1-1; D gene uncertain. Here the CDR3 DNA reads TGTGCCAGCAGCATGAACACTGAAGCTTTCTTT. Amino acid sequence: CASSMNTEAFF.